Below are 28 T cell receptor beta chains sequenced from a single sample in a study of T cell changes during pregnancy in multiple sclerosis. The method was immunoSEQ multiplex PCR; TCRdb's version includes in-frame clones alone and lacks a portion of them. The sample lists about 75,000 clones, around 92% occurring once. The sample consisted of peripheral blood, taken in the first trimester of pregnancy. These receptors all come from a female donor in good health, enrolled as a control in a pregnancy study.

J is TRBJ2-7 and V is TRBV27; 7 bases line up with TRBD2. The CDR3 has 14 residues. From germline, CDR1 is MNHEY and CDR2 SMNVEV (reference sequence). After removal of 7 bases from V and 3 bases from J, the junction contained 9 bases not matched to a gene. For the CDR3, the DNA is TGTGCCAGCACCCCCGGGGGGTTACACTACGAGCAGTACTTC. Encoded protein: CASTPGGLHYEQYF.

The J gene is TRBJ2-7, the V gene TRBV7-8, with 8 positions matching TRBD2. Germline CDR1 is SGHVS and CDR2 is FQNEAQ. This CDR3 is 14 amino acids long. V lost 4 bases, J lost 2 bases, and 4 bases stayed unmatched. CDR3 region: CASSYPGGAYEQYF. Here the CDR3 DNA reads TGTGCCAGCAGCTACCCGGGGGGGGCCTACGAGCAGTACTTC. Variable domain in full (rest from reference TRBV7-8 and TRBJ2-7): GAGVSQSPRYKVAKRGQDVALRCDPISGHVSLFWYQQALGQGPEFLTYFQNEAQLDKSGLPSDRFFAERPEGSVSTLKIQRTQQEDSAVYLCASSYPGGAYEQYFGPGTRLTVT.

The CDR3 loop is CASSDQGGPADTQYF. Here the CDR3 DNA reads TGTGCCAGCAGCGATCAAGGAGGGCCCGCAGATACGCAGTATTTT. V is TRBV11-2 and J is TRBJ2-3; D possibly corresponds to TRBD2 (6 bases). The CDR3 covers 15 residues. From germline, CDR1 is SGHAT and CDR2 FQNNGV. V was cut by 5 bases and J by 4 bases, with 16 bases left in between.

V gene TRBV6-5 combines with J gene TRBJ2-1, with TRBD2 matching over 9 bases. The CDR3 sequence is 15 residues long. V was pared by 6 bases and J by 4 bases, with 7 bases of the junction left unmatched. Germline V CDR1 and CDR2: MNHEY, SVGAGI. CDR3 residues: CASRKTSGLYNEQFF. The CDR3 region has the DNA TGTGCCAGCAGGAAGACTAGCGGATTATACAATGAGCAGTTCTTC.

The chain joins TRBV5-4 to TRBJ1-1, with 7 bases matching TRBD1. The CDR3 runs 14 residues. Germline-derived CDR1 and CDR2 are SGHNT and YYREEE (reference sequence). J gave up 7 bases and V 0 bases, and 6 bases lay outside the gene matches. The chain's CDR3 is CASSLEGAYGEAFF. The CDR3 DNA reads TGTGCCAGCAGCTTGGAGGGGGCGTACGGTGAAGCTTTCTTT.

The chain links TRBV10-3 to TRBJ2-2, with a weak D call TRBD1 (6 bases). This CDR3 spans 15 amino acids. Deletions cut 3 bases from V and 4 bases from J, with 12 bases between. Germline V gene sequence: CDR1 ENHRY, CDR2 SYGVKD. In DNA form, the CDR3 reads TGTGCCATCAGTGACGGGACAAGTGTCACCGGGGAGCTGTTTTTT. As protein: CAISDGTSVTGELFF.

Regarding this clone: Additional DNA sequences in this sample encode the identical CDR3. This sequence joins TRBV11-2 and TRBJ2-1; 9 bases align to TRBD2. The junction had 3 bases not matched to a gene; V was cut back by 3 bases and J by 3 bases. The CDR3 has 15 amino acids. Germline CDR1 and CDR2: SGHAT and FQNNGV. The CDR3 region is CASSLAGGRYNEQFF. The CDR3 DNA follows: TGTGCCAGCAGCTTGGCGGGGGGGCGCTACAATGAGCAGTTCTTC.

V gene TRBV11-1 combines with J gene TRBJ2-3; 11 bases map to TRBD1. The CDR3 contains 15 residues. Germline V gives CDR1 SGHAT, CDR2 FQDESV (reference sequence). V shed 6 bases and J 3 bases; nucleotides not matched to a gene: 5. CDR3 sequence: CASSSGQGATDTQYF. The DNA of the CDR3 is TGTGCCAGCAGTTCAGGACAGGGGGCGACAGATACGCAGTATTTT.

V usage is TRBV18 and J usage is TRBJ1-2; TRBD1 is a possible D gene (6 bases). V was shortened by 3 bases and J by 8 bases, with 13 bases between the two germline ends. The germline V gene has CDR1 KGHSH and CDR2 LQKENI. The CDR3 totals 13 residues. The DNA of the CDR3 is TGTGCCAGCTCACCCCCGGGACAAAGAGGCTACACCTTC. Protein product: CASSPPGQRGYTF.

The V and J genes are TRBV11-2 and TRBJ1-2; 9 bases align to TRBD1. This CDR3 has 18 residues. The trim removed 7 bases at V and 5 bases at J, leaving 20 bases unmatched. From germline, CDR1 is SGHAT and CDR2 FQNNGV. CDR3 region: CASTHQIGSGDRAYGYTF. For the CDR3, the DNA is TGTGCCAGCACACATCAGATTGGGAGTGGGGACAGGGCTTATGGCTACACCTTC.

The rearrangement joins TRBV13 to TRBJ1-5, with D possibly TRBD1 on 5 matching bases. Germline CDR1 PRHDT, CDR2 FYEKMQ (reference sequence). V was clipped by 5 bases and J by 5 bases, with 10 bases between them. This CDR3 is built from 13 residues. The CDR3 coding sequence is TGTGCCAGCAGCGCGGGGGGGTATCAGCCCCAGCATTTT. Its translation is CASSAGGYQPQHF.

This chain uses TRBV6-4 with TRBJ2-2, with 9 nucleotides matching TRBD2. V lost 6 bases, J lost 2 bases, and 10 bases stayed unmatched. Looked up from germline, CDR1 is MRHNA and CDR2 is SNTAGT. The CDR3 runs to 17 residues. CDR3 coding DNA: TGTGCCAGCAGCCCCCTTAGTAGCGGGAGTAACACCGGGGAGCTGTTTTTT. It yields the protein CASSPLSSGSNTGELFF.

The chain uses TRBV6-4 and TRBJ2-7; 9 positions match TRBD1. Per the germline V gene, CDR1 is MRHNA and CDR2 is SNTAGT. The CDR3 length is 13 residues. J was trimmed by 5 bases and V by 5 bases; bases with no gene match: 4. Here the CDR3 reads CASSLDRGHEQYF. The CDR3 coding sequence is TGTGCCAGCAGTTTGGACAGGGGACACGAGCAGTACTTC.

The rearrangement joins TRBV11-3 to TRBJ2-1; TRBD2 aligns across 7 bases. Germline loops: CDR1 SGHNT, CDR2 YENEEA. This CDR3 comprises 14 residues. V lost 1 base, J lost 8 bases, and 5 bases stayed unmatched. In DNA, the CDR3 is TGTGCCAGCAGCTTAGCGGGAGGATGGGATGAGCAGTTCTTC. This gives the protein CASSLAGGWDEQFF.

J is TRBJ1-4 and V is TRBV5-1; D perhaps matches TRBD1 (5 bases). V lost 3 bases and J 8 bases, leaving 17 bases between the germline ends. CDR3 length equals 15 residues. Germline CDR1 SGHRS, CDR2 YFSETQ. The chain's CDR3 is CASSSLTEPEEKLFF. The CDR3 DNA is TGCGCCAGCAGCTCCCTGACAGAGCCTGAGGAAAAACTGTTTTTT.

The chain carries TRBV27 and TRBJ1-4; tentatively, D is TRBD1 (5 bases). V shed 4 bases and J shed 1 base, with 10 bases lying between them. Germline CDR1 MNHEY, CDR2 SMNVEV (reference sequence). CDR3 size: 15 residues. The CDR3 region is CASSSGFRTNEKLFF. CDR3 nucleotides: TGTGCCAGCAGTTCAGGGTTTAGAACTAATGAAAAACTGTTTTTT.

Notes on this clone: The sample carries other DNA sequences with the same CDR3. The chain employs TRBV7-2 and TRBJ1-2, with D hard to call. The CDR3 is made up of 14 amino acids. V was pared by 1 base and J by 0 bases, with 6 bases between. Germline assignment: CDR1 SGHTA and CDR2 FQGNSA. For the CDR3, the DNA is TGTGCCAGCAGCTTAGACAGAGCTAACTATGGCTACACCTTC. It specifies CASSLDRANYGYTF.

The V and J genes are TRBV7-9 and TRBJ1-2, with TRBD1 matching 9 bases. The germline V gene encodes CDR1 SEHNR and CDR2 FQNEAQ (reference sequence). The CDR3 contains 16 residues. V shed 5 bases and J 2 bases; nucleotides not matched to a gene: 9. The CDR3 reads CASSPGTGRENYGYTF. CDR3 DNA: TGTGCCAGCAGCCCGGGGACAGGGAGGGAGAACTATGGCTACACCTTC. The variable domain in full, completed from reference TRBV7-9 and TRBJ1-2, reads DTGVSQNPRHKITKRGQNVTFRCDPISEHNRLYWYRQTLGQGPEFLTYFQNEAQLEKSRLLSDRFSAERPKGSFSTLEIQRTEQGDSAMYLCASSPGTGRENYGYTFGSGTRLTVV.

The V call is TRBV19, the J call TRBJ1-2, with 9 positions matching TRBD1. CDR3 size: 12 residues. Germline V gene lookup returns CDR1 LNHDA and CDR2 SQIVND (reference sequence). The J segment lost 6 bases and the V segment lost 6 bases, leaving 2 bases of the junction unmatched. The CDR3 nucleotides are TGTGCCAGTAGCACAGGGGGCGATGGCTACACCTTC. This sequence encodes CASSTGGDGYTF.

V is TRBV6-6 and J is TRBJ1-2, with 10 bases that match TRBD1. This CDR3 is 13 amino acids long. The trim removed 5 bases at V and 7 bases at J, leaving 4 bases unmatched. The germline V gene encodes CDR1 MNHNY and CDR2 SVGAGI (reference sequence). The CDR3 sequence is CASSNRDRGGYTF. CDR3 bases: TGTGCCAGCAGTAACCGGGACAGGGGTGGCTACACCTTC.

The V call is TRBV7-2, the J call TRBJ1-1; D may be TRBD1 (5 bases). Germline CDR1 SGHTA, CDR2 FQGNSA. The V end was cut by 4 bases, the J end by 1 base, with 10 bases between. The CDR3 sequence is 14 residues long. CDR3: CASSYRQRNTEAFF. CDR3 bases: TGTGCCAGCAGCTACCGACAGCGGAACACTGAAGCTTTCTTT.

The rearrangement links TRBV28 to TRBJ2-7; possible D gene TRBD1, 6 bases. The length of the CDR3 is 14 residues. V lost 5 bases to trimming and J lost 6 bases, with 17 bases between them. CDR1 MDHEN and CDR2 SYDVKM come from the germline V gene. The chain's CDR3 is CASSLGHGYGEQYF. The CDR3 bases are TGTGCCAGCAGTCTGGGACACGGGTATGGCGAGCAGTACTTC.

CDR3 amino acids: CASSPVGETQYF. The CDR3 bases are TGTGCCAGCTCCCCAGTCGGGGAGACCCAGTACTTC. This rearrangement joins TRBV18 to TRBJ2-5; D gene unclear. Deletions cut 6 bases from V and 5 bases from J, with 10 bases between. This CDR3 comprises 12 residues. Germline CDR1 and CDR2: KGHSH and LQKENI.

This rearrangement joins TRBV27 to TRBJ2-3, with 7 bases fitting TRBD2. This CDR3 contains 14 residues. The V gene's germline CDR1 is MNHEY and CDR2 SMNVEV (reference sequence). The junction had 7 bases not matched to a gene; V was cut back by 8 bases and J by 2 bases. The CDR3 nucleotides read TGTGCCAGCGCCCAAGCGGGATCCACAGATACGCAGTATTTT. Translated, it gives CASAQAGSTDTQYF.

The gene calls are TRBV5-1 and TRBJ2-1; TRBD2 agrees at 10 bases. The CDR3 has 15 amino acids. After removal of 1 base from V and 7 bases from J, the junction contained 5 bases not matched to a gene. In germline, CDR1 is SGHRS, CDR2 YFSETQ. This CDR3 is CASSLTSGVRNEQFF. CDR3 bases: TGCGCCAGCAGCTTGACTAGCGGGGTGCGTAATGAGCAGTTCTTC.

This sequence joins TRBV5-1 and TRBJ1-3; D uncertain. The length of the CDR3 is 15 residues. Per the germline V gene, CDR1 is SGHRS and CDR2 is YFSETQ. Trimming removed 2 bases at V and 4 bases at J, with 13 bases between. The CDR3 nucleotides read TGCGCCAGCAGCTTCACCTCGGGGTCGGGAAACACCATATATTTT. Protein product: CASSFTSGSGNTIYF. Based on the CDR3 plus reference TRBV5-1 and TRBJ1-3, the full variable domain is KAGVTQTPRYLIKTRGQQVTLSCSPISGHRSVSWYQQTPGQGLQFLFEYFSETQRNKGNFPGRFSGRQFSNSRSEMNVSTLELGDSALYLCASSFTSGSGNTIYFGEGSWLTVV.

This sequence joins TRBV7-6 and TRBJ1-6, with a weak D call TRBD1 (5 bases). Trimming stripped 6 bases from V and 1 base from J, with 10 bases between. This CDR3 contains 15 residues. Germline V gene sequence: CDR1 SGHVS, CDR2 FNYEAQ. CDR3 protein: CASSRDSSYNSPLHF. The CDR3 DNA follows: TGTGCCAGCAGTCGTGACAGTTCCTATAATTCACCCCTCCACTTT.

This CDR3 reads CSALPVNTGELFF. Written as DNA, the CDR3 is TGCAGCGCCCTCCCAGTGAACACCGGGGAGCTGTTTTTT. The chain recombines TRBV29-1 with TRBJ2-2; D remains ambiguous. Deletions cut 7 bases from V and 1 base from J, with 10 bases between. The CDR3 sequence is 13 residues long. Germline V lookup: CDR1 SQVTM, CDR2 ANQGSEA.